This entry lists 32 T cell receptor beta chains sequenced from one sample in a study of CD8+ T cells in alopecia areata (dated by TCRdb to 2016 to 2019). This specimen's time point label, per the study, means: roughly 27 days on oral tofacitinib. Explained via the paper, the treatment or condition label denotes: oral pan-JAK inhibitor, 5-10 mg twice daily. Lesional scalp punch biopsies and peripheral blood were collected from alopecia areata patients. Preparation of the library involved the immunoSEQ multiplex PCR assay. To provide template for TCR sequencing, every sample had RNA extracted and reverse transcribed into cDNA. TCRdb mirrors the immuneACCESS table, restricted to in-frame sequences. Some clones are absent from its copies; in checked studies, under half trace to an unresolved V gene, and the reason for the others is unknown. For this sample the table gives 4,800 or so clones, of which under 95% were detected only once. The leading ten clones occupy roughly 19% of the sample.

Material: skin, obtained at week 4, from a patient treated with tofacitinib. All receptors come from a human donor with alopecia areata.

J is TRBJ2-1 and V is TRBV25-1; 10 nucleotides agree with TRBD1. CDR3 length equals 15 residues. The ends lost 3 bases at V and 6 bases at J; junction bases unmatched: 5. CDR1 and CDR2 from the germline V gene are MGHDK and SYGVNS. In DNA form, the CDR3 reads TGTGCCAGCAGTGAGTACGGGACAGGGGCCAATGAGCAGTTCTTC. Protein: CASSEYGTGANEQFF.

V is TRBV7-6 and J is TRBJ2-7; no reliable D call. This CDR3 comprises 13 residues. V lost 2 bases, J lost 2 bases, and 7 bases lay in between. The germline CDR1 and CDR2 sequences are SGHVS and FNYEAQ. The CDR3 loop reads CASSLTDTYEQYF. The CDR3 coding sequence is TGTGCCAGCAGCTTAACAGATACCTACGAGCAGTACTTC.

The rearrangement joins TRBV13 to TRBJ1-5; unclear D gene. Trimming removed 0 bases at V and 5 bases at J, with 14 bases between. CDR1 PRHDT and CDR2 FYEKMQ come from the germline V gene (reference sequence). The CDR3 sequence is 16 residues long. The CDR3 loop is CASSLGGGGTYQPQHF. The CDR3 nucleotides are TGTGCCAGCAGCTTAGGCGGTGGAGGAACTTATCAGCCCCAGCATTTT.

The rearrangement joins TRBV5-1 to TRBJ2-7; D possibly corresponds to TRBD2 (6 bases). Germline V lookup: CDR1 SGHRS, CDR2 YFSETQ. The CDR3 sequence is 13 residues long. Trimming removed 4 bases at V and 2 bases at J, with 10 bases between. The CDR3 DNA reads as TGCGCCAGCAGCCTGGGACTGACCTACGAGCAGTACTTC. Amino acids: CASSLGLTYEQYF.

The gene calls are TRBV9 and TRBJ2-5, with D perhaps matching TRBD2 (7 bases). Looked up from germline, CDR1 is SGDLS and CDR2 is YYNGEE. The CDR3 covers 15 residues. V was pared by 0 bases and J by 4 bases, with 13 bases between. Here the CDR3 DNA reads TGTGCCAGCAGCGTAGGATACAGGGAGGGAGAGACCCAGTACTTC. It is translated as CASSVGYREGETQYF. Together with reference TRBV9 and TRBJ2-5, the CDR3 gives the full variable domain: DSGVTQTPKHLITATGQRVTLRCSPRSGDLSVYWYQQSLDQGLQFLIQYYNGEERAKGNILERFSAQQFPDLHSELNLSSLELGDSALYFCASSVGYREGETQYFGPGTRLLVL.

The chain is built from TRBV6-5 and TRBJ1-1, with D unresolved. CDR3 size: 12 residues. CDR1 and CDR2 (germline): MNHEY, SVGAGI. Trimming stripped 8 bases from V and 4 bases from J, with 11 bases between. CDR3 region: CASAHGPTEAFF. The CDR3 DNA follows: TGTGCCAGCGCGCATGGGCCCACTGAAGCTTTCTTT.

The CDR3 here is CASSTGYEQYF. The CDR3 DNA is TGTGCCAGCAGCACGGGATACGAGCAGTACTTC. The J gene is TRBJ2-7, the V gene TRBV11-2; D might be TRBD2 (5 bases). The germline gives CDR1 SGHAT, CDR2 FQNNGV. V lost 5 bases and J lost 4, with 6 bases in between. The CDR3 runs 11 residues.

The V and J genes are TRBV7-2 and TRBJ2-1; D is possibly TRBD1 (8 bases). CDR3 size: 18 residues. CDR1 SGHTA and CDR2 FQGNSA come from the germline V gene. V lost 4 bases and J 3 bases, leaving 22 bases between the germline ends. As DNA, the CDR3 is TGTGCCAGCAGCTCGGGACAGGAGAGCGGGGCCTTCTACAATGAGCAGTTCTTC. Amino acids: CASSSGQESGAFYNEQFF.

The CDR3: CASSWGNGEYTEAFF. CDR3 DNA sequence: TGCGCCAGCAGCTGGGGTAATGGAGAGTACACTGAAGCTTTCTTT. V gene TRBV5-1 combines with J gene TRBJ1-1; D unclear. Germline assignment: CDR1 SGHRS and CDR2 YFSETQ. Trimming took off 3 bases at V and 3 bases at J, with 15 bases between the two ends. The CDR3 has 15 amino acids.

V and J are TRBV7-3 and TRBJ1-5, with 11 bases that match TRBD1. The CDR3 consists of 18 residues. Looked up from germline, CDR1 is SGHTA and CDR2 is FQGTGA. Trimming cost V 5 bases and J 7 bases; bases outside gene matches: 16. The CDR3 DNA reads as TGTGCCAGCAGCATGGACAGGGGGCGCTTGATGCTTCAGCAGCCCCAGCATTTT. As protein: CASSMDRGRLMLQQPQHF. The variable domain in full, with the rest retrieved from reference TRBV7-3 and TRBJ1-5, is GAGVSQTPSNKVTEKGKYVELRCDPISGHTALYWYRQSLGQGPEFLIYFQGTGAADDSGLPNDRFFAVRPEGSVSTLKIQRTERGDSAVYLCASSMDRGRLMLQQPQHFGDGTRLSIL.

This chain joins TRBV7-3 and TRBJ1-2; maybe TRBD1 (5 bases). V lost 5 bases, J lost 8 bases, and 15 bases lay in between. From germline, CDR1 is SGHTA and CDR2 FQGTGA. The CDR3 is made up of 13 amino acids. The CDR3 reads CASSPGSGSGYTF. The CDR3 bases are TGTGCCAGCAGCCCAGGGAGTGGTAGCGGCTACACCTTC. Looking up the rest from reference TRBV7-3 and TRBJ1-2 gives the full variable domain: GAGVSQTPSNKVTEKGKYVELRCDPISGHTALYWYRQSLGQGPEFLIYFQGTGAADDSGLPNDRFFAVRPEGSVSTLKIQRTERGDSAVYLCASSPGSGSGYTFGSGTRLTVV.

The chain carries TRBV29-1 and TRBJ1-1; 8 nucleotides line up with TRBD1. This CDR3 is built from 8 residues. Germline V lookup: CDR1 SQVTM, CDR2 ANQGSEA. V trimming: 7 bases; J trimming: 11 bases; junction bases outside the gene matches: 0. Here the CDR3 reads CSGDRAFF. CDR3 nucleotide sequence: TGCAGCGGGGACAGGGCTTTCTTT.

The chain has TRBV2 and TRBJ1-4; D is perhaps TRBD1 (5 bases). The CDR3 consists of 16 residues. Germline CDR1 is SNHLY and CDR2 is FYNNEI. Trimming stripped 2 bases from V and 0 bases from J, with 10 bases between. This CDR3 reads CASSEIGGATNEKLFF. For the CDR3, the DNA is TGTGCCAGCAGTGAAATCGGGGGAGCAACTAATGAAAAACTGTTTTTT.

The chain employs TRBV5-7 and TRBJ2-5; D may be TRBD1 (5 bases). TRBV5-7 is filed as an ORF, its function uncertain. The V end lost 0 bases, the J end lost 5 bases, and 8 bases lay between the germline ends. CDR3 length: 13 residues. CDR3 loop: CASSLGAGETQYF. CDR3 DNA: TGTGCCAGCAGCTTGGGGGCAGGGGAGACCCAGTACTTC.

The chain links TRBV19 to TRBJ1-1; D possibly corresponds to TRBD1 (6 bases). V shed 7 bases and J shed 5 bases, with 14 bases lying between them. Germline V gene lookup returns CDR1 LNHDA and CDR2 SQIVND (reference sequence). The CDR3 has 13 residues. The CDR3 bases are TGTGCCAGTACTTCTACAGGGAGTACTGAAGCTTTCTTT. The encoded protein is CASTSTGSTEAFF.

The rearrangement uses TRBV6-5 and TRBJ1-5; 8 bases map to TRBD1. This CDR3 contains 15 residues. In germline, CDR1 is MNHEY, CDR2 SVGAGI. V lost 4 bases to trimming and J lost 4 bases; unmatched junction nucleotides: 6. The chain's CDR3 is CASSFLRQGNQPQHF. The CDR3 DNA reads as TGTGCCAGCAGTTTCTTAAGACAGGGGAATCAGCCCCAGCATTTT.

The chain has TRBV5-1 and TRBJ1-1; weak D call: TRBD1 (5 bases). V lost 6 bases, J lost 5 bases, and 17 bases lay in between. The germline V gene encodes CDR1 SGHRS and CDR2 YFSETQ. The CDR3 totals 14 residues. The CDR3 coding sequence is TGCGCCAGCACCCTACAGAGGCGGGGGACTGAAGCTTTCTTT. Translated, it gives CASTLQRRGTEAFF.

V gene TRBV7-9 combines with J gene TRBJ1-1; a possible D gene is TRBD1 (6 bases). The CDR3 spans 16 residues. Trimming left V 5 bases short and J 4 bases short, with 20 bases between. Germline V gives CDR1 SEHNR, CDR2 FQNEAQ (reference sequence). The CDR3: CASSQDWTALGTEAFF. DNA for the CDR3: TGTGCCAGCAGCCAGGATTGGACAGCCTTGGGCACTGAAGCTTTCTTT.

This chain joins TRBV5-1 and TRBJ2-7; TRBD2 is a possible D gene (5 bases). This CDR3 comprises 12 residues. V lost 0 bases, J lost 5 bases, and 6 bases lay in between. Germline-derived CDR1 and CDR2 are SGHRS and YFSETQ. The DNA of the CDR3 is TGCGCCAGCAGCTTGGCCGGGGACGAGCAGTACTTC. It translates to CASSLAGDEQYF.

The chain couples TRBV10-1 to TRBJ1-4, with 7 bases aligning to TRBD1. The CDR3 is 17 amino acids. CDR1 and CDR2 (germline): WNHNN, SYGVQD (reference sequence). V dropped 3 bases and J dropped 0; count of bases not matched to a gene: 7. For the CDR3, the DNA is TGCGCCAGCAGTGAATTACAGGGGCCTGCAACTAATGAAAAACTGTTTTTT. This encodes CASSELQGPATNEKLFF.

V is TRBV19 and J is TRBJ1-5, with 8 bases lining up with TRBD1. The CDR3 covers 14 residues. After removal of 7 bases from V and 4 bases from J, the junction contained 6 bases not matched to a gene. From germline, CDR1 is LNHDA and CDR2 SQIVND (reference sequence). CDR3 nucleotide sequence: TGTGCCAGTACATCCCGGACAGGGAATCAGCCCCAGCATTTT. It translates to CASTSRTGNQPQHF.

The chain links TRBV5-1 to TRBJ1-2, with a weak D call TRBD1 (6 bases). Between the trimmed V and J ends, which lost 1 base and 7 bases, there was a span of 11 bases. The germline gives CDR1 SGHRS, CDR2 YFSETQ. This CDR3 is 13 amino acids long. DNA of the CDR3: TGCGCCAGCAGCTTGAGGCAGGGGAGTGGCTACACCTTC. Protein product: CASSLRQGSGYTF.

As DNA, the CDR3 is TGTGCCAGCAGCCCGCTGCAGCGGGGAGCCTACGAGCAGTACTTC. This translates into CASSPLQRGAYEQYF. This sequence joins TRBV14 and TRBJ2-7; the match to TRBD2 covers 7 bases. The CDR3 loop spans 15 amino acids. The J segment lost 2 bases and the V segment lost 4 bases, leaving 8 bases of the junction unmatched. Germline CDR1 and CDR2: SGHDN and FVKESK.

This rearrangement joins TRBV28 to TRBJ2-2; D not resolved. V shed 2 bases and J shed 2 bases, with 3 bases lying between them. The CDR3 covers 13 residues. Germline V gene lookup returns CDR1 MDHEN and CDR2 SYDVKM. The CDR3 reads CASSLGNTGELFF. CDR3 in DNA: TGTGCCAGCAGTTTAGGCAACACCGGGGAGCTGTTTTTT.

This chain links TRBV29-1 with TRBJ1-1; the match to TRBD1 covers 7 bases. CDR1 and CDR2 from the germline V gene are SQVTM and ANQGSEA. CDR3 length: 15 residues. V shed 7 bases, J shed 7 bases, and the junction held 18 bases outside the gene matches. The CDR3 bases are TGCAGCGCCGCGGCCGTACAGGGGAGAGGCCGTGAAGCTTTCTTT. Translating gives CSAAAVQGRGREAFF. Looking up the rest from reference TRBV29-1 and TRBJ1-1 gives the full variable domain: SAVISQKPSRDICQRGTSLTIQCQVDSQVTMMFWYRQQPGQSLTLIATANQGSEATYESGFVIDKFPISRPNLTFSTLTVSNMSPEDSSIYLCSAAAVQGRGREAFFGQGTRLTVV.

The V and J genes are TRBV29-1 and TRBJ1-1, with 7 positions matching TRBD1. Germline-derived CDR1 and CDR2 are SQVTM and ANQGSEA. This CDR3 spans 13 amino acids. V trimming: 5 bases; J trimming: 5 bases; junction bases outside the gene matches: 8. The CDR3 nucleotides read TGCAGCGTTCAACAGGGGATTGGGACTGAAGCTTTCTTT. Its translation is CSVQQGIGTEAFF.

This chain joins TRBV7-8 and TRBJ2-5, with D possibly matching TRBD1 (6 bases). The V and J ends lost 4 bases and 5 bases respectively, with 17 bases between them. The CDR3 sequence is 15 residues long. From germline, CDR1 is SGHVS and CDR2 FQNEAQ. The DNA of the CDR3 is TGTGCCAGCAGCTCTAGGACAGCCTTAGCGGAGACCCAGTACTTC. Translating gives CASSSRTALAETQYF. Variable domain in full (rest from reference TRBV7-8 and TRBJ2-5): GAGVSQSPRYKVAKRGQDVALRCDPISGHVSLFWYQQALGQGPEFLTYFQNEAQLDKSGLPSDRFFAERPEGSVSTLKIQRTQQEDSAVYLCASSSRTALAETQYFGPGTRLLVL.

This clone was counted a single time. J is TRBJ1-2 and V is TRBV28, with D hard to call. The CDR3 length is 12 residues. V was clipped by 5 bases and J by 6 bases, with 10 bases between them. Germline V CDR1 and CDR2: MDHEN, SYDVKM. The DNA for the CDR3 is TGTGCCAGCAGTATAAGTCCGAATGGCTACACCTTC. Protein sequence: CASSISPNGYTF.

The rearrangement uses TRBV9 and TRBJ2-5; 14 bases are shared with TRBD2. Germline-derived CDR1 and CDR2 are SGDLS and YYNGEE. V shed 0 bases and J 5 bases; nucleotides not matched to a gene: 6. The CDR3 spans 17 residues. The CDR3, as DNA: TGTGCCAGCAGCGTAGGATCCCGGACTAGCGGGGGGGAGACCCAGTACTTC. It encodes CASSVGSRTSGGETQYF.

This chain links TRBV29-1 with TRBJ2-4, with 8 bases fitting TRBD1. Germline V gene sequence: CDR1 SQVTM, CDR2 ANQGSEA. The CDR3 has 17 amino acids. The junction had 8 bases not matched to a gene; V was cut back by 1 base and J by 0 bases. Written as DNA, the CDR3 is TGCAGCGTTGAAGCCCCGGACAGGGCACTAGCCAAAAACATTCAGTACTTC. Its translation: CSVEAPDRALAKNIQYF.

The chain carries TRBV2 and TRBJ2-5; D not resolved. The end of the DNA fits TRBJ2-7 better, so the J call may be wrong. Germline V gene sequence: CDR1 SNHLY, CDR2 FYNNEI. CDR3 size: 11 residues. This CDR3 reads CATTTGYEQYF. CDR3 nucleotide sequence: TGTGCCACCACTACGGGCTACGAGCAGTACTTC.

The chain has TRBV6-1 and TRBJ2-3; either TRBD1 or TRBD2 may supply D (5 bases each). Trimming removed 1 base at V and 3 bases at J, with 14 bases between. Per the germline V gene, CDR1 is MNHNS and CDR2 is SASEGT. The CDR3 runs 16 residues. The CDR3 protein is CASSEDQGWRTDTQYF. The CDR3 DNA reads as TGTGCCAGCAGTGAAGATCAGGGATGGAGGACAGATACGCAGTATTTT.